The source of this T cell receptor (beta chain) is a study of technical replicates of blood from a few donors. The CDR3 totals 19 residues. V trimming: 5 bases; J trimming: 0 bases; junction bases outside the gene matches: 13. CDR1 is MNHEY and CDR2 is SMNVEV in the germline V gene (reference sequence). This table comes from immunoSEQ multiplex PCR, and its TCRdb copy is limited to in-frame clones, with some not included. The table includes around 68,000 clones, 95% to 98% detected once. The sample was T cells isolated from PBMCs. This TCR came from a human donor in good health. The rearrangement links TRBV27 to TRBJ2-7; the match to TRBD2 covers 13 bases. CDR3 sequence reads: CASSPGLAGLQLLSYEQYF. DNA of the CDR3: TGTGCCAGCAGTCCGGGACTAGCGGGACTCCAACTCCTCTCCTACGAGCAGTACTTC.